Included here is one T cell receptor (beta chain) sequence, with context. The antigen remains undetermined. The treatment denotes: about 20 received Ad26.COV2.S at low or high dose, single or two shots; five or six received placebo; per-sample allocation not given. The study sampled participants on day 63 after the first vaccine or placebo injection. Immunization relied on an Ad26 vector, which expressed Wuhan-strain SARS-CoV-2 spike. The source of the sample is a study of Ad26.COV2.S vaccination and SARS-CoV-2 variants. General observations from the study: Considerable breadth of spike-specific CD8+ and CD4+ T cell responses has reportedly been documented following vaccination. Breadth measured for non-spike TCRs was similar across vaccine and placebo recipients. TCR breadth and depth analyses may have underestimated total T cell responses.

Only in-frame clones appear in the TCRdb table, and some are missing; sequencing was by immunoSEQ multiplex PCR. The sample carries about 400,000 clones, over 75% recorded once. The CDR3 has 18 amino acids. CDR1 LNHNV and CDR2 YYDKDF come from the germline V gene (reference sequence). V was cut by 5 bases and J by 5 bases, with 27 bases left in between. The clonotype originates from a person aged 18 to 59 who received the Ad26.COV2.S COVID-19 vaccine or a placebo. This specimen consisted of peripheral blood, obtained in a trial of Ad26.COV2.S vaccine versus placebo. This sequence joins TRBV15 and TRBJ2-5; a possible D gene is TRBD1 (5 bases). This chain's CDR3 is CATSSAGSVGKARETQYF. The CDR3 bases are TGTGCCACCAGCTCGGCAGGGTCGGTGGGGAAAGCCAGGGAGACCCAGTACTTC.